The 16 T cell receptor beta chains reported below all come from one sample, sequenced in a study of cytotoxic CD8 clonotypes in ibrutinib-treated CLL. Profiling relied on immunoSEQ multiplex PCR, and the TCRdb table lists in-frame clones only, not all of them. The table records tens of thousands of clones, approximately 54% of them present only once. Here the sequenced sample was PBMCs, taken before ibrutinib treatment. These TCRs come from a human donor with chronic lymphocytic leukemia.

This clone occurred once. The chain combines TRBV21-1 with TRBJ1-5. TRBV21-1 counts as a pseudogene. The CDR3 contains 17 residues. CDR3: CASSKGGGQQGNQPQHF. CDR3 nucleotides: TGTGCCAGCAGCAAAGGAGGAGGTCAACAGGGCAATCAGCCCCAGCATTTT.

This clone was seen a handful of times. The CDR3 region is CASRPMTGEYQETQYF. In nucleotides, the CDR3 is TGTGCCAGCAGACCGATGACAGGGGAGTACCAAGAGACCCAGTACTTC. This chain joins TRBV28 and TRBJ2-5; 8 bases align to TRBD1. The CDR3 totals 16 residues. The germline V gene has CDR1 MDHEN and CDR2 SYDVKM. V lost 6 bases to trimming and J lost 0 bases; unmatched junction nucleotides: 9. The full variable domain, rest sourced from reference TRBV28 and TRBJ2-5, is DVKVTQSSRYLVKRTGEKVFLECVQDMDHENMFWYRQDPGLGLRLIYFSYDVKMKEKGDIPEGYSVSREKKERFSLILESASTNQTSMYLCASRPMTGEYQETQYFGPGTRLLVL.

This clone was picked up one time. The chain recombines TRBV11-2 with TRBJ2-5, with TRBD2 matching 7 bases. Trimming removed 1 base from V and 0 bases from J; junction bases left unmatched: 2. This CDR3 has 15 residues. Germline V gene sequence: CDR1 SGHAT, CDR2 FQNNGV. CDR3 in amino acids: CASSLGGGYQETQYF. The DNA for the CDR3 is TGTGCCAGCAGCTTAGGGGGGGGGTACCAAGAGACCCAGTACTTC.

The chain is built from TRBV5-1 and TRBJ2-3; 12 bases agree with TRBD2. V lost 0 bases to trimming and J lost 4 bases; unmatched junction nucleotides: 6. There are 17 residues in the CDR3. Germline V lookup: CDR1 SGHRS, CDR2 YFSETQ. CDR3 nucleotide sequence: TGCGCCAGCAGCTTGGTACTGACTAGCGGGAGCGCAGATACGCAGTATTTT. As protein: CASSLVLTSGSADTQYF.

In its sample, this clone is medium-sized. The chain joins TRBV2 to TRBJ2-5, with 8 bases fitting TRBD1. V trimming: 0 bases; J trimming: 7 bases; junction bases outside the gene matches: 1. The germline V gene has CDR1 SNHLY and CDR2 FYNNEI. The CDR3 consists of 13 residues. CDR3 residues: CASSEAGQATQYF. In DNA, the CDR3 is TGTGCCAGCAGTGAAGCGGGACAGGCGACCCAGTACTTC. The full variable domain, rest sourced from reference TRBV2 and TRBJ2-5, is EPEVTQTPSHQVTQMGQEVILRCVPISNHLYFYWYRQILGQKVEFLVSFYNNEISEKSEIFDDQFSVERPDGSNFTLKIRSTKLEDSAMYFCASSEAGQATQYFGPGTRLLVL.

This chain links TRBV7-2 with TRBJ2-4; D gene uncertain. Germline loops: CDR1 SGHTA, CDR2 FQGNSA. V dropped 1 base and J dropped 3 bases, with 10 bases sitting between them. The CDR3 loop spans 15 amino acids. DNA for the CDR3: TGTGCCAGCAGCTTAGTGGTAATAAGCAAAAACATTCAGTACTTC. Amino acid sequence: CASSLVVISKNIQYF.

In its sample, this clone was seen once. The rearrangement joins TRBV9 to TRBJ1-2, with D maybe TRBD1 (6 bases). The CDR3 contains 18 residues. V dropped 0 bases and J dropped 4 bases, with 22 bases sitting between them. Germline V gene lookup returns CDR1 SGDLS and CDR2 YYNGEE. CDR3 DNA: TGTGCCAGCAGCGTAGTATTGAGGTCGGTGAAAGGGGGCTATGGCTACACCTTC. It yields the protein CASSVVLRSVKGGYGYTF.

V usage is TRBV19 and J usage is TRBJ2-7, with 9 bases identical to TRBD1. The CDR3 is made up of 15 amino acids. V shed 3 bases, J shed 5 bases, and the junction held 8 bases outside the gene matches. Germline V gene sequence: CDR1 LNHDA, CDR2 SQIVND (reference sequence). The CDR3 DNA reads as TGTGCCAGTAGTATGATGTGGACAGGGGTCCACGAGCAGTACTTC. This translates into CASSMMWTGVHEQYF. Full variable domain (outside the CDR3, taken from reference TRBV19 and TRBJ2-7): DGGITQSPKYLFRKEGQNVTLSCEQNLNHDAMYWYRQDPGQGLRLIYYSQIVNDFQKGDIAEGYSVSREKKESFPLTVTSAQKNPTAFYLCASSMMWTGVHEQYFGPGTRLTVT.

The rearrangement links TRBV7-3 to TRBJ1-1; 7 bases are shared with TRBD1. Germline V lookup: CDR1 SGHTA, CDR2 FQGTGA. V shed 0 bases and J 0 bases; nucleotides not matched to a gene: 4. The CDR3 covers 16 residues. The CDR3 protein is CASSLTAGGVNTEAFF. The CDR3 DNA reads TGTGCCAGCAGCTTAACCGCAGGGGGGGTGAACACTGAAGCTTTCTTT.

The chain is built from TRBV19 and TRBJ1-2; no reliable D call. Germline loops: CDR1 LNHDA, CDR2 SQIVND (reference sequence). The germline V and J ends were trimmed by 3 bases and 7 bases, with 9 bases remaining between them. This CDR3 comprises 12 residues. This CDR3 is CASSISGSGYTF. In DNA, the CDR3 is TGTGCCAGTAGTATCTCGGGGTCTGGCTACACCTTC.

In the case of this clone: Other DNA sequences of this sample code for an identical CDR3. The chain carries TRBV20-1 and TRBJ2-5; perhaps TRBD1 as D (5 bases). Trimming cost V 4 bases and J 2 bases, with 5 bases left between them. The CDR3 runs to 11 residues. The V gene's germline CDR1 is DFQATT and CDR2 SNEGSKA (reference sequence). The CDR3 region is CSAKGQETQYF. CDR3 coding DNA: TGCAGTGCTAAGGGGCAAGAGACCCAGTACTTC.

The table lists this clone with a few counts. V gene TRBV6-1 combines with J gene TRBJ2-3, with D uncertain. This CDR3 has 18 amino acids. Germline assignment: CDR1 MNHNS and CDR2 SASEGT. With 4 bases removed from V and 2 bases from J, the gap between germline ends came to 22 bases. CDR3 amino acids: CASSGPFGSTWFTDTQYF. The CDR3, as DNA: TGTGCCAGCAGTGGCCCCTTCGGTAGCACCTGGTTCACAGATACGCAGTATTTT.

This rearrangement joins TRBV2 to TRBJ1-6; D uncertain. CDR1 and CDR2 from the germline V gene are SNHLY and FYNNEI. Trimming left V 7 bases short and J 9 bases short, with 13 bases between. The CDR3 covers 13 residues. The CDR3 sequence: CASTRLLGSPLHF. The CDR3 coding sequence is TGTGCCAGCACCCGACTCTTGGGTTCACCCCTCCACTTT.

The sample holds a few counts of this clone. The CDR3 sequence is CASSRVGTHTEAFF. As DNA, the CDR3 is TGTGCCAGCAGCCGAGTTGGAACACACACTGAAGCTTTCTTT. This chain connects TRBV7-9 to TRBJ1-1; no clear D gene. Germline assignment: CDR1 SEHNR and CDR2 FQNEAQ (reference sequence). The germline V and J ends were trimmed by 5 bases and 3 bases, with 13 bases remaining between them. The CDR3 has 14 amino acids.

The chain has TRBV5-4 and TRBJ2-7; TRBD1 agrees at 11 bases. The CDR3 has 17 amino acids. The trim removed 4 bases at V and 0 bases at J, leaving 9 bases unmatched. Germline lookup yields CDR1 SGHNT and CDR2 YYREEE (reference sequence). CDR3: CASSAGTGGWVSYEQYF. In DNA form, the CDR3 reads TGTGCCAGCAGCGCCGGGACAGGGGGATGGGTCTCCTACGAGCAGTACTTC.

This clone has more than one count but fewer than ten. The rearrangement links TRBV6-1 to TRBJ1-5; D possibly corresponds to TRBD1 (6 bases). V was shortened by 2 bases and J by 0 bases, with 17 bases between the two germline ends. The CDR3 length is 18 residues. From germline, CDR1 is MNHNS and CDR2 SASEGT. Here the CDR3 DNA reads TGTGCCAGCAGTGAAATAAGGTTGGGGGCTTTTAGCAATCAGCCCCAGCATTTT. Amino acids: CASSEIRLGAFSNQPQHF.